A selection of T cell receptor beta chains follows, all from one sample in a study of T-cell reconstitution after alpha-beta-depleted transplantation in children. TCRdb called the PCR reads again in MiXCR, with one record for every CDR3 protein. The sample carries tens of thousands of distinct CDR3 sequences, 14% recorded once. The material was PBMCs, mostly from graft donor cells, obtained 180 days after TCRalphabeta/CD19-depleted stem cell transplant. Receptors were obtained from a male patient aged 2 to 9 who had a stem cell transplant for acute lymphoblastic leukemia, so the T cells may come from the graft donor. The CDR3 runs from the conserved cysteine through the conserved F or W. A D gene is named only where the DNA matches it firmly. For some rows the clone size is stated as once, few or many, or as a class when expanded; others skip it.

TRBJ2-2 | TRBD2 | 15 | many | TRBV5-1 | CASSLTSGESGELFF | TGCGCCAGCAGCTTGACTAGCGGGGAATCCGGGGAGCTGTTTTTT
TRBJ2-1 | - | 15 | - | TRBV7-6 | CASSLAGRRDNEQFF | TGTGCCAGCAGCCTAGCCGGGCGACGGGACAATGAGCAGTTCTTC
TRBJ1-6 | TRBD1 | 12 | few | TRBV20-1 | CSAGTGGSPLHF | TGCAGTGCAGGGACAGGGGGTTCACCCCTCCACTTT
TRBJ1-3 | - | 16 | - | TRBV12-3/TRBV12-4 | CASRDVWLTSGNTIYF | TGTGCCAGCCGAGACGTCTGGCTGACCTCTGGAAACACCATATATTTT
TRBJ2-1 | - | 16 | - | TRBV5-1 | CASTARLRGYYNEQFF | TGCGCCAGCACCGCGCGGCTAAGGGGCTACTACAATGAGCAGTTCTTC
TRBJ1-2 | - | 12 | - | TRBV7-2 | CASSGYGLGYTF | TGTGCCAGCAGCGGTTATGGTTTAGGCTACACCTTC
TRBJ2-1 | - | 13 | many | TRBV7-6 | CASSLGPYNEQFF | TGTGCCAGCAGTTTAGGGCCCTACAATGAGCAGTTCTTC
TRBJ2-1 | - | 13 | - | TRBV2 | CASSEWRDDEQFF | TGTGCCAGCAGTGAATGGCGGGACGATGAGCAGTTCTTC
TRBJ1-2 | TRBD1 | 19 | few | TRBV7-8 | CASSHLRTGKFGINYGYTF | TGTGCCAGCAGTCATCTCCGGACAGGGAAATTTGGGATTAACTATGGCTACACCTTC
TRBJ2-7 | TRBD1 | 13 | many | TRBV12-3/TRBV12-4 | CASRETGTAEQYF | TGTGCCAGCAGAGAGACTGGGACAGCCGAGCAGTACTTC
TRBJ2-7 | TRBD2 | 15 | - | TRBV9 | CASSVGGRAGYEQYF | TGTGCCAGCAGCGTCGGCGGGAGGGCCGGGTACGAGCAGTACTTC
TRBJ2-5 | - | 13 | - | TRBV20-1 | CSASRTGQETQYF | TGCAGTGCTAGCCGGACCGGACAAGAGACCCAGTACTTC
TRBJ2-1 | - | 14 | many | TRBV5-1 | CASSQYGGNNEQFF | TGCGCCAGCAGCCAATACGGGGGAAACAATGAGCAGTTCTTC
TRBJ1-3 | - | 14 | - | TRBV5-6 | CASRPGLAGNTIYF | TGTGCCAGCAGGCCAGGGTTGGCGGGAAACACCATATATTTT
TRBJ2-7 | - | 11 | few | TRBV6-2/TRBV6-3 | CASIRGREQYF | TGTGCCAGCATCCGGGGTCGCGAGCAGTACTTC
TRBJ2-2 | - | 13 | - | TRBV7-2 | CASSLRVTGELSF | TGTGCCAGCAGCTTAAGAGTCACCGGGGAGCTGTCTTTT
TRBJ2-7 | - | 16 | - | TRBV4-2 | CASSQPGASKGYEQYF | TGTGCCAGCAGCCAACCTGGAGCTTCCAAGGGTTACGAGCAGTACTTC
TRBJ2-3 | TRBD1 | 14 | many | TRBV6-2/TRBV6-3 | CASSSGTGADTQYF | TGTGCCAGCAGTTCCGGGACAGGGGCAGATACGCAGTATTTT
TRBJ1-1 | TRBD1 | 15 | - | TRBV7-7 | CASSPFTGVNTEAFF | TGTGCCAGCAGCCCCTTTACAGGGGTGAACACTGAAGCTTTCTTT
TRBJ1-2 | - | 13 | - | TRBV9 | CASSVTAGDGYTF | TGTGCCAGCAGCGTAACCGCAGGGGATGGCTACACCTTC
TRBJ1-6 | - | 14 | - | TRBV18 | CASSPAVQPPSLHF | TGTGCCAGCTCACCCGCGGTGCAGCCTCCGTCCCTCCACTTT
TRBJ2-7 | TRBD2 | 15 | - | TRBV10-3 | CAISAGLEVSYEQYF | TGTGCCATCAGTGCCGGACTAGAGGTGTCCTACGAGCAGTACTTC
TRBJ2-7 | - | 16 | once | TRBV5-1 | CASSLVIASLAYEQYF | TGCGCCAGCAGCTTGGTGATTGCCTCCCTCGCCTACGAGCAGTACTTC
TRBJ2-7 | TRBD1 | 15 | - | TRBV6-1 | CASSGGGPSSYEQYF | TGTGCCAGCAGTGGAGGGGGCCCCTCCTCCTACGAGCAGTACTTC
TRBJ2-1 | - | 14 | - | TRBV30 | CAWSRGVAYNEQFF | TGTGCCTGGAGTCGCGGCGTTGCCTACAATGAGCAGTTCTTC
TRBJ2-3 | TRBD1 | 16 | many | TRBV4-3 | CASSPRDRASTDTQYF | TGCGCCAGCAGCCCCCGGGACAGGGCTAGCACAGATACGCAGTATTTT
TRBJ2-3 | TRBD2 | 18 | few | TRBV7-2 | CASSLARTSGIFTDTQYF | TGTGCCAGCAGCTTAGCGCGTACTAGCGGGATATTCACAGATACGCAGTATTTT
TRBJ2-5 | TRBD1 | 16 | - | TRBV7-2 | CASSLARTGGRETQYF | TGTGCCAGCAGCTTAGCGAGGACAGGGGGACGAGAGACCCAGTACTTC
TRBJ2-1 | - | 15 | few | TRBV11-2 | CASSSWAGPYNEQFF | TGTGCCAGCAGCTCCTGGGCAGGTCCCTACAATGAGCAGTTCTTC
TRBJ2-3 | - | 14 | few | TRBV7-8 | CASSLADPGDTQYF | TGTGCCAGCAGCTTAGCAGACCCGGGAGATACGCAGTATTTT
TRBJ2-3 | - | 16 | - | TRBV13 | CASTSSVRSVVDTQYF | TGTGCCAGCACGTCTTCTGTCCGCTCCGTGGTGGATACGCAGTATTTT
TRBJ1-6 | - | 13 | - | TRBV20-1 | CSAPDRPYSPLHF | TGCAGTGCCCCAGACAGGCCCTATTCACCCCTCCACTTT
TRBJ2-5 | - | 13 | - | TRBV24-1 | CATSEYLGETQYF | TGTGCCACCAGTGAATACCTAGGCGAGACCCAGTACTTC
TRBJ2-1 | - | 15 | few | TRBV5-6 | CASSLDRRAYNEQFF | TGTGCCAGCAGCTTGGATCGTAGGGCCTACAATGAGCAGTTCTTC
TRBJ1-2 | - | 12 | few | TRBV20-1 | CSASLGRDGYTF | TGCAGTGCGTCCTTGGGGAGAGATGGCTACACCTTC
TRBJ2-7 | TRBD1 | 16 | few | TRBV6-2/TRBV6-3 | CASSYSGTAFSYEQYF | TGTGCCAGCAGTTACTCGGGGACAGCCTTTTCCTACGAGCAGTACTTC
TRBJ1-1 | TRBD1 | 15 | few | TRBV6-2/TRBV6-3 | CASRRLDRARTEAFF | TGTGCCAGCAGACGACTGGACAGGGCGAGGACTGAAGCTTTCTTT
TRBJ1-1 | TRBD1 | 13 | many | TRBV20-1 | CSAPPQGGTEAFF | TGCAGTGCGCCCCCTCAGGGGGGTACTGAAGCTTTCTTT
TRBJ1-5 | - | 16 | few | TRBV12-3/TRBV12-4 | CASSLNGGISNQPQHF | TGTGCCAGCAGTTTAAATGGGGGTATTAGCAATCAGCCCCAGCATTTT
TRBJ2-7 | - | 13 | few | TRBV10-3 | CAISERASYEQYF | TGTGCCATCAGTGAGAGGGCTTCCTACGAGCAGTACTTC
TRBJ2-2 | - | 16 | few | TRBV11-1 | CASSLGPIANTGELFF | TGTGCCAGCAGCTTAGGACCTATTGCGAACACCGGGGAGCTGTTTTTT
TRBJ2-2 | - | 17 | - | TRBV7-9 | CASSLAGPRGRAGELFF | TGTGCCAGCAGCTTAGCGGGACCCCGAGGAAGAGCCGGGGAGCTGTTTTTT
TRBJ2-2 | TRBD2 | 16 | once | TRBV7-2 | CASSSTGLVGTGELFF | TGTGCCAGCAGCTCAACTGGACTAGTCGGGACCGGGGAGCTGTTTTTT
TRBJ2-5 | - | 14 | few | TRBV27 | CASYPVGGRETQYF | TGTGCCTCCTACCCTGTGGGGGGCCGGGAGACCCAGTACTTC
TRBJ2-7 | - | 14 | - | TRBV6-1 | CASGDTGGSYEQYF | TGTGCCAGCGGGGACACGGGGGGCTCCTACGAGCAGTACTTC
TRBJ1-1 | - | 15 | many | TRBV5-1 | CASSWAPRGRTEAFF | TGCGCCAGCAGCTGGGCGCCAAGGGGGAGGACTGAAGCTTTCTTT
TRBJ2-5 | TRBD2 | 16 | few | TRBV4-3 | CASSQERRGAQETQYF | TGCGCCAGCAGCCAAGAAAGGCGGGGGGCTCAAGAGACCCAGTACTTC